Sequencing of this TCR beta chain was carried out in a study of PD-L1 blockade in urothelial cancer (TCRdb year 2017). Regarding the study in general: All patients started therapy around 2014 and received atezolizumab 1,200 mg intravenously every 3 weeks. Twenty-five of 29 patients were identified as males with urothelial cancer of bladder origin, and a prior smoking history was reported by 18 of 29 patients. Patients had an ECOG performance status of 0 or 1 and had received between 0 and 3 prior chemotherapy regimens. Blood samples were analyzed at two time points: 3 weeks after treatment start (second dose) and 6 weeks after treatment start. A median of roughly 140,000 T cells and 80,000 to 95,000 unique TCRs was obtained from blood samples, and a median clonality of roughly 0.08 was observed. The study, an exploratory multi-omic analysis, examined somatic, immune and clinical correlates of response to PD-L1 blockade with atezolizumab in urothelial cancer. TCR sequencing covered pretreatment tumor samples and matched, serially collected peripheral blood taken before and after atezolizumab treatment. Durable clinical benefit was defined as progression-free survival longer than 6 months, and TCR features were also tested against progression-free and overall survival. Whole exome sequencing and RNA sequencing of pretreatment tumors were performed alongside TCR sequencing in the same patients. Durable clinical benefit was achieved by nine patients and was not achieved by 20 patients. Approximately 30 patients had pretreatment blood TCR-seq, roughly 25 had at least one posttreatment blood collection, and roughly 25 had tumor TCR-seq. Broader findings and caveats from the paper: Because the sample size was small (n ≈ 29) and many exploratory analyses were performed, the results are intended to be hypothesis-generating. Patients with durable benefit showed greater expansion of tumor-associated TCR clones in peripheral blood 3 weeks after starting treatment (n of about 20, p = 0.022). Improved progression-free and overall survival was associated with having pretreatment peripheral blood TCR clonality below the median.

Of note for this clone: The antigen it recognizes is unknown. Base qualities are not provided; no much larger clone lies one nucleotide away.

Synthetic TCR analog templates were spiked into each PCR to estimate absolute template abundance from read counts. The immunoSEQ assay was used to amplify TCRbeta CDR3 regions from genomic DNA with bias-controlled V and J gene primers. Rearranged TCRbeta segments were sequenced at approximately 20X coverage. In the source study's methods: Clustering was used to correct sequencing errors, and CDR3s were annotated against IMGT to assign V, D and J genes. Only productive TCRbeta rearrangements were used in downstream analyses, excluding out-of-frame or stop-codon sequences. Clonality was computed as one minus Shannon entropy normalized by the log of the number of unique productive sequences. Fisher's exact test with Benjamini-Hochberg correction, using a cutoff of adjusted p below 0.01, was how clones that differed between time points or between blood and tumor were identified. Drawn from immuneACCESS, this table holds only the in-frame rearrangements with V and J called that TCRdb kept. Clones are partly lost; checked studies trace under half to an unresolved V gene and leave the rest unexplained. V, J and clone size derive from that table, while D and trimming were established from the DNA sequence. The sample yields 70,000 or so clones; approximately 80% were counted once. Clones ranked in the top ten supply around 4.7% of the sample.

Unmatched junction bases come to 4, with V trimmed by 0 bases and J by 4 bases. The germline V gene yields SGHAT for CDR1 and FQNNGV for CDR2. Spanning cysteine to phenylalanine, the CDR3 consists of 17 amino acids. Kept here is only the CDR3 DNA, which spans 51 bases and is read in frame from base 1. A total of under 35 patients with locally advanced or metastatic urothelial carcinoma, treated at Memorial Sloan Kettering on a trial protocol, made up the cohort. Peripheral blood mononuclear cells were collected from each patient pretreatment and during treatment, giving between 1 and 8 total time points per patient. The Qiagen DNeasy Blood extraction kit was used to purify genomic DNA from total PBMCs and tumor samples. Collected pretreatment and during treatment, PBMCs were isolated and stored as previously described.

In this chain, TRBV11-2 is recombined with TRBJ2-5; TRBD2 matches 14 bases in the middle. This TCR was sampled from a man in his 70s with urothelial cancer. The sequenced sample was PBMCs, obtained around atezolizumab (anti-PD-L1) treatment. The CDR3 amino acid sequence is: CASSLDFGLAGGETQYF. DNA sequence: TGTGCCAGCAGCTTAGACTTTGGACTAGCGGGAGGAGAGACCCAGTACTTC.